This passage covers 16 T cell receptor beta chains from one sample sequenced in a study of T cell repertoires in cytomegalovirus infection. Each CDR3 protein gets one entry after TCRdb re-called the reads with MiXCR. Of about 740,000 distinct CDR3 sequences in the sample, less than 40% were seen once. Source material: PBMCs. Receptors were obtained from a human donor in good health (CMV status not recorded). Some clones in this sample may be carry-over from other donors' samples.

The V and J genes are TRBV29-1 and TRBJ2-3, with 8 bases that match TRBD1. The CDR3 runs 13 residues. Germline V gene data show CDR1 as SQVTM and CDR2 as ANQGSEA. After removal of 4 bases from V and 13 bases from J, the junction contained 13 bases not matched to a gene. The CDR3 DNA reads TGCAGCGTTGCGGACAGGGAGCAAGTTTCCGAGTATTTT. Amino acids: CSVADREQVSEYF.

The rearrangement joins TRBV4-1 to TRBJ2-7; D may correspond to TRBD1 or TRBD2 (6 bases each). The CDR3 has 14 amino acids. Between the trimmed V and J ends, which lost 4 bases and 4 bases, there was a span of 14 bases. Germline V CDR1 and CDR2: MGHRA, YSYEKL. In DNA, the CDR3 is TGCGCCAGCAGCCGGAATACAGGGAGGTACGAGCAGTACTTC. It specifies CASSRNTGRYEQYF.

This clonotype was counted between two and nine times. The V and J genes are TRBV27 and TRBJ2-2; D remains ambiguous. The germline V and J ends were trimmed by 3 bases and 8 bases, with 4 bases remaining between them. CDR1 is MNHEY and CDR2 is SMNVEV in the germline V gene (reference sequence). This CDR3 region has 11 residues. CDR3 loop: CASSFWGELFF. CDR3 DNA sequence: TGTGCCAGCAGTTTCTGGGGGGAGCTGTTTTTT.

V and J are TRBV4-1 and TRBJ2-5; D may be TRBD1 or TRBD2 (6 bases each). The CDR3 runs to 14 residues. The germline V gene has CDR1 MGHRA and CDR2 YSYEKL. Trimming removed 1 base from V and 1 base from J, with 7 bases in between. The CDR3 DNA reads TGCGCCAGCAGCCAAGCGGGGGCCCAAGAGACCCAGTACTTC. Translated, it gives CASSQAGAQETQYF.

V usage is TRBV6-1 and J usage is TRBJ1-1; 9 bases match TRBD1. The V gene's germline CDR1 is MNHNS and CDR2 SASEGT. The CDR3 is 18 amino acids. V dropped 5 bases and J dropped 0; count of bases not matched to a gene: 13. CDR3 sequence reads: CASSYRTGGGGVNTEAFF. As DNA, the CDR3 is TGTGCCAGCAGTTATCGCACAGGGGGCGGTGGAGTGAACACTGAAGCTTTCTTT.

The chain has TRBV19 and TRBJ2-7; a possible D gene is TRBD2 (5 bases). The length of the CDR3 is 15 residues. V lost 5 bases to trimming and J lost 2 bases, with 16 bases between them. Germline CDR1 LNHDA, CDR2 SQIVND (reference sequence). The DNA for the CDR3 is TGTGCCAGTAGTCTGACCTCTGCGGGTCCCTACGAGCAGTACTTC. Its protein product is CASSLTSAGPYEQYF.

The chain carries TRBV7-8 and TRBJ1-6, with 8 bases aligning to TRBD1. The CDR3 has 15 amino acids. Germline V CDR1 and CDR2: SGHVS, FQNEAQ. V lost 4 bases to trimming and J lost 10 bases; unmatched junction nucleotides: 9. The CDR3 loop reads CASSSGQGMHSPLHF. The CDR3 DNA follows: TGTGCCAGCAGCTCAGGACAGGGAATGCACTCACCCCTCCACTTT.

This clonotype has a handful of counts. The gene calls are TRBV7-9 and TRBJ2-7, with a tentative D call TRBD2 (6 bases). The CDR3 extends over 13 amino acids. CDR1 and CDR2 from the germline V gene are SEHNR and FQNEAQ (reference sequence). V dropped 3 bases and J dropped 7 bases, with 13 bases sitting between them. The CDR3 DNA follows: TGTGCCAGCAGCTTCGAACTAGCTAAGGAGCAGTACTTC. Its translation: CASSFELAKEQYF.

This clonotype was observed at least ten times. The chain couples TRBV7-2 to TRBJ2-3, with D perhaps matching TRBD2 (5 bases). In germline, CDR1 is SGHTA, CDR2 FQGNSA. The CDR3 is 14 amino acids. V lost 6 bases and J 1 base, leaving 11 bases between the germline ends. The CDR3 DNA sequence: TGTGCCAGCAGTTTATTCGGGGGCACAGATACGCAGTATTTT. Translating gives CASSLFGGTDTQYF. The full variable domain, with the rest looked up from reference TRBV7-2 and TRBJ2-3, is GAGVSQSPSNKVTEKGKDVELRCDPISGHTALYWYRQSLGQGLEFLIYFQGNSAPDKSGLPSDRFSAERTGGSVSTLTIQRTQQEDSAVYLCASSLFGGTDTQYFGPGTRLTVL.

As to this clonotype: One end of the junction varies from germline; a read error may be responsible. The CDR3 reads CDSSFHRGGYNF. The DNA for the CDR3 is TGTGACAGCAGTTTCCACAGGGGAGGCTACAACTTC. V gene TRBV12-3 or TRBV12-4 combines with J gene TRBJ1-2; 7 bases are shared with TRBD1. The CDR3 length is 12 residues.

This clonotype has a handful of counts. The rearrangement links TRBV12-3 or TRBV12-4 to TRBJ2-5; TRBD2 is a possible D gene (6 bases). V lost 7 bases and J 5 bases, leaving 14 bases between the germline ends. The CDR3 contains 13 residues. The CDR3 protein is CASMGGSRETQYF. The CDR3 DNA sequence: TGTGCCAGCATGGGGGGAAGTCGGGAGACCCAGTACTTC.

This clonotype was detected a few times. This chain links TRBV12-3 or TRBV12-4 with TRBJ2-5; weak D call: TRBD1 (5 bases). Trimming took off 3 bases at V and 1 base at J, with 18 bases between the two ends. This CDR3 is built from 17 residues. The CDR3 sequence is CASSFESLVQGQETQYF. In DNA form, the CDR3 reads TGTGCCAGCAGTTTTGAGTCCTTGGTGCAGGGCCAAGAGACCCAGTACTTC.

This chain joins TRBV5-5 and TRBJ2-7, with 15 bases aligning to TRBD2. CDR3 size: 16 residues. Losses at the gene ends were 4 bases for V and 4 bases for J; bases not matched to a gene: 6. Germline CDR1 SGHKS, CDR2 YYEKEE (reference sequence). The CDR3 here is CASSPGLAGGWYEQYF. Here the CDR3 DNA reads TGTGCCAGCAGCCCGGGACTAGCGGGGGGCTGGTACGAGCAGTACTTC.

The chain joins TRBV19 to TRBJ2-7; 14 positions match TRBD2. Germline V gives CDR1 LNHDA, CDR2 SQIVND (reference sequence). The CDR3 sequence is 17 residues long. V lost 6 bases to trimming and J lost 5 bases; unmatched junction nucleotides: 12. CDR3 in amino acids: CASSDDSGTSGSHEQYF. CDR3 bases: TGTGCCAGTAGCGACGACTCGGGGACTAGCGGGAGCCACGAGCAGTACTTC.

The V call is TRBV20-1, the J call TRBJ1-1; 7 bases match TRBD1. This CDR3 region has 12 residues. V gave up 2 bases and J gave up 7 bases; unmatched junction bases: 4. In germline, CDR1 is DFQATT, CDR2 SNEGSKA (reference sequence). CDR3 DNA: TGCAGTGCTAGACCCGACAGGGATGAAGCTTTCTTT. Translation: CSARPDRDEAFF.

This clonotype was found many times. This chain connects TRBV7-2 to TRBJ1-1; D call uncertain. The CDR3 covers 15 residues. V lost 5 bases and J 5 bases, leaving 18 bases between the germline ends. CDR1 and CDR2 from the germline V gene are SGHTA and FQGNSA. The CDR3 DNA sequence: TGTGCCAGCAGCCCCTACAGTGGGTCCGGGACTGAAGCTTTCTTT. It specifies CASSPYSGSGTEAFF.